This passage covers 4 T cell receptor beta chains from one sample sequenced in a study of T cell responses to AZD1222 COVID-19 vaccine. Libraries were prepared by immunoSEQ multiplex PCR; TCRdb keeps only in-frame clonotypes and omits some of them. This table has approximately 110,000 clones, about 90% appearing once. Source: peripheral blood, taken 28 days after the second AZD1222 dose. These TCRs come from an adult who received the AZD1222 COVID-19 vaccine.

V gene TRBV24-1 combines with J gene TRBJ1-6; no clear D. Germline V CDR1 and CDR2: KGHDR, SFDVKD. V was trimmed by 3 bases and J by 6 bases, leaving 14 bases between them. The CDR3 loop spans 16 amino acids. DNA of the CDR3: TGTGCCACCAGTGATCGGCGAGGGCAAGGTAATTCACCCCTCCACTTT. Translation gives CATSDRRGQGNSPLHF.

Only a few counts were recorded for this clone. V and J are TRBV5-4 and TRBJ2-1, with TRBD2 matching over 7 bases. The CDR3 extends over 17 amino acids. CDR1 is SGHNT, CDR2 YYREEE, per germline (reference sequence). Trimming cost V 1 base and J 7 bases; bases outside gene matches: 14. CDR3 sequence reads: CASSLLLSASGRNEQFF. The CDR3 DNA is TGTGCCAGCAGCTTGTTGTTATCGGCTAGCGGTCGAAATGAGCAGTTCTTC.

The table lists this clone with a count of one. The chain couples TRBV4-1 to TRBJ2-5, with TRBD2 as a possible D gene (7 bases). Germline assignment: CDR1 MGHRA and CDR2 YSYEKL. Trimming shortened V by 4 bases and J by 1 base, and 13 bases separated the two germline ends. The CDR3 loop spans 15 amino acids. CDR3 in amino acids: CASSPGEGGQETQYF. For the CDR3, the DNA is TGCGCCAGCAGCCCCGGGGAGGGGGGCCAAGAGACCCAGTACTTC.

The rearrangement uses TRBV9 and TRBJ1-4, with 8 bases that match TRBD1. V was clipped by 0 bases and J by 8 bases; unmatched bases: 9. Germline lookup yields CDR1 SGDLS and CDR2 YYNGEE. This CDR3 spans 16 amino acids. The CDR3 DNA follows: TGTGCCAGCAGCGTAGATTCAGGGGGCGCGAGGGAAAAACTGTTTTTT. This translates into CASSVDSGGAREKLFF.